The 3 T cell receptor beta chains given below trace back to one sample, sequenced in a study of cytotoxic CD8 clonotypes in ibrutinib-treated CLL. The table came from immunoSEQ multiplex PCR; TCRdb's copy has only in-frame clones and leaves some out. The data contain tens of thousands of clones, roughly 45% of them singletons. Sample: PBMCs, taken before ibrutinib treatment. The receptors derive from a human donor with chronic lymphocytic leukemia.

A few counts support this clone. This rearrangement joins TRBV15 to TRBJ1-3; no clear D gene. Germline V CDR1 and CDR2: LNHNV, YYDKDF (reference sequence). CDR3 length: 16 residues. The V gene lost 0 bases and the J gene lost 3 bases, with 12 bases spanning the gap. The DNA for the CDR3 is TGTGCCACCAGCAGAGATCAGTACAGAAATGGAAACACCATATATTTT. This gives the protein CATSRDQYRNGNTIYF.

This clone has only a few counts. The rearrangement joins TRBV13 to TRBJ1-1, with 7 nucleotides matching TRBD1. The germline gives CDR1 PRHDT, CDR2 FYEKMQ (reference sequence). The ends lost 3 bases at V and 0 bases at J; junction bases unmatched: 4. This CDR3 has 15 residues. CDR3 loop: CASSFRTGLNTEAFF. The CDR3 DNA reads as TGTGCCAGCAGCTTTAGGACAGGACTGAACACTGAAGCTTTCTTT.

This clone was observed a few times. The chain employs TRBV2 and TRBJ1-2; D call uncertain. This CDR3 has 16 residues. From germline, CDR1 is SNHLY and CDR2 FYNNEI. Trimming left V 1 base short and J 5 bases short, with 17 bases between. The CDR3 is CASSEDVSPRPYGYTF. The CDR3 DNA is TGTGCCAGCAGTGAAGACGTCAGCCCTAGGCCGTATGGCTACACCTTC.